The clone carrying this TCR beta chain was seen ten or more times. The antigen remains unidentified. Every TCR cDNA molecule carried a tag that served as a unique molecular identifier. TCRdb recomputed calls from the 5' RACE reads with MiXCR, one row per CDR3 protein. The table includes about 28,000 distinct CDR3 sequences, approximately 7% detected once. The sample comes from a study of spatial heterogeneity in lung cancer. About the research overall: Correlation of TCR transcript counts in tumor regions with a T cell module score from matched bulk RNA-seq was strong.

The CDR3 covers 15 residues. With 5 bases removed from V and 5 bases from J, the gap between germline ends came to 18 bases. Findings and caveats of the study: Tumoral mutation counts were tracked by counts of expanded intratumoral alpha and beta TCRs.

Documented time point: sample taken at primary tumor resection. Tumor, nontumor lung or frozen PBMC supplied whole RNA that was sequenced unsorted. This sequence joins TRBV12-3 or TRBV12-4 and TRBJ2-5; D is unresolved. The sample was lung tumor tissue, taken at surgery. This clonotype was obtained from a male donor with early-stage non-small cell lung cancer. CDR3: CASSPLGPQRETQYF. The CDR3 coding sequence is TGTGCCAGCAGTCCACTCGGACCGCAACGGGAGACCCAGTACTTC.